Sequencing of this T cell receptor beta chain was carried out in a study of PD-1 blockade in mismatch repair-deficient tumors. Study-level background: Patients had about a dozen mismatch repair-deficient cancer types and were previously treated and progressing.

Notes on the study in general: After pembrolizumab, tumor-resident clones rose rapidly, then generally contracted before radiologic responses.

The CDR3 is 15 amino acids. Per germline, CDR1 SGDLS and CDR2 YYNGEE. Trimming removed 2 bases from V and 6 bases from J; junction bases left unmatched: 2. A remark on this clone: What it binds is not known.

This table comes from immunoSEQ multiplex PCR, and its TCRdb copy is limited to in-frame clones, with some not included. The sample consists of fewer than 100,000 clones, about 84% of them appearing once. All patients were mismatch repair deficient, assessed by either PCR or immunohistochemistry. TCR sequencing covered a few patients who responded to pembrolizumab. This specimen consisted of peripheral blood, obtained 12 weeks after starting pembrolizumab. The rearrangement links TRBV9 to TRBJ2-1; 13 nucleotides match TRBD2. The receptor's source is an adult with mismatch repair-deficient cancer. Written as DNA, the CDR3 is TGTGCCAGCAGCGTGACTAGCGGGGGGATCAATGAGCAGTTCTTC. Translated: CASSVTSGGINEQFF.